These T cell receptor beta chains were read from a single sample in a study of T cell repertoires in cytomegalovirus infection. TCRdb reanalysed the reads using MiXCR and keeps one entry per CDR3 protein. The profile shows about 460,000 distinct CDR3 sequences, approximately 11% of them singletons. The material sequenced was PBMCs. The source is a human donor in good health (CMV status not recorded). Some clones in this sample may be carry-over from other donors' samples. Each CDR3 is given with its conserved first and last residue. D genes are given only for firm matches. Some rows have no size entry. The others give once, few or many, or a class for an expanded clone.

>.|TRBJ1-4|.|TRBV7-9
CASSSVEFNEKLFF
TGTGCCAGCAGCTCCGTCGAGTTTAATGAAAAACTGTTTTTT
>many|TRBJ2-5|TRBD2|TRBV12-3/TRBV12-4
CASSSSAGVLAETQYF
TGTGCCAGCAGTTCCTCAGCGGGAGTATTGGCGGAGACCCAGTACTTC
>many|TRBJ2-5|TRBD1|TRBV12-3/TRBV12-4
CASSLAGRGLETQYF
TGTGCCAGCAGTTTAGCCGGCAGGGGGCTGGAGACCCAGTACTTC
>many|TRBJ1-6|TRBD1|TRBV7-9
CASTGDSVNSPLHF
TGTGCCAGCACCGGGGACAGCGTCAATTCACCCCTCCACTTT
>many|TRBJ1-2|TRBD1|TRBV7-3
CASSSQGGVGYTF
TGTGCCAGCAGCTCACAGGGGGGGGTCGGCTACACCTTC
>.|TRBJ2-5|.|TRBV7-2
CASSSGKHQETQYF
TGTGCCAGCAGCTCGGGAAAACACCAAGAGACCCAGTACTTC
>many|TRBJ2-5|.|TRBV15
CATRGATQETQYF
TGTGCCACCAGGGGGGCTACCCAAGAGACCCAGTACTTC
>many|TRBJ2-7|TRBD1|TRBV28
CASSYEPGQGGHEQYF
TGTGCCAGCAGCTATGAACCGGGACAGGGAGGCCACGAGCAGTACTTC
>many|TRBJ1-2|.|TRBV19
CASKAQTNYGYTF
TGTGCCAGCAAGGCACAGACTAACTATGGCTACACCTTC
>many|TRBJ2-2|TRBD1|TRBV5-4
CASSRQGIDTGELFF
TGTGCCAGCAGCCGACAGGGGATTGACACCGGGGAGCTGTTTTTT
>few|TRBJ2-1|TRBD2|TRBV20-1
CSASGASGTLNEQFF
TGCAGTGCTAGTGGGGCTAGCGGTACTTTGAATGAGCAGTTCTTC
>many|TRBJ2-1|.|TRBV11-2
CASSFSAEVSYNEQFF
TGTGCCAGCAGCTTCTCAGCGGAGGTCTCCTACAATGAGCAGTTCTTC
>many|TRBJ2-1|.|TRBV7-3
CASSLLVQRSNEQFF
TGTGCCAGCAGCTTACTAGTCCAGCGCTCCAATGAGCAGTTCTTC
>.|TRBJ2-7|TRBD2|TRBV2
CASSEGLAGGIYEQYF
TGTGCCAGCAGCGAAGGACTAGCGGGAGGAATCTACGAGCAGTACTTC
>many|TRBJ2-3|.|TRBV7-9
CASSLVARRAQDTQYF
TGTGCCAGCAGCTTAGTGGCACGACGCGCCCAAGATACGCAGTATTTT
>.|TRBJ2-7|.|TRBV28
CASSPMTLSSYEQYF
TGTGCCAGCAGCCCAATGACACTTAGCTCCTACGAGCAGTACTTC
>many|TRBJ2-4|TRBD1|TRBV12-3/TRBV12-4
CATMPGQQNIQYF
TGTGCCACAATGCCGGGACAGCAAAACATTCAGTACTTC
>many|TRBJ2-1|.|TRBV7-9
CASMDRFPNSYNEQFF
TGTGCCAGTATGGACCGCTTCCCTAATTCCTACAATGAGCAGTTCTTC
>many|TRBJ1-5|.|TRBV20-1
CSTGRQYSNQPQHF
TGCAGTACAGGACGGCAATATAGCAATCAGCCCCAGCATTTT
>few|TRBJ2-3|.|TRBV7-9
CASQGGTGITDTQYF
TGTGCCAGCCAGGGTGGGACGGGAATCACAGATACGCAGTATTTT
>many|TRBJ2-5|TRBD2|TRBV7-2
CASSLGLAGGQETQYF
TGTGCCAGCAGCCTGGGACTAGCGGGAGGCCAAGAGACCCAGTACTTC
>few|TRBJ2-5|TRBD2|TRBV18
CASSPRAGTRSQETQYF
TGTGCCAGCTCACCCCGGGCCGGGACTAGAAGCCAAGAGACCCAGTACTTC
>many|TRBJ2-1|TRBD2|TRBV12-3/TRBV12-4
CASRLAGGQFF
TGTGCCAGCAGGTTAGCGGGGGGGCAGTTCTTC
>few|TRBJ2-1|TRBD1|TRBV27
CASLRAGQGVRPYNEQFF
TGTGCCAGCCTGAGGGCGGGACAGGGGGTTCGTCCTTACAATGAGCAGTTCTTC
>.|TRBJ2-2|TRBD1|TRBV6-5
CASSYPGQGSSTGELFF
TGTGCCAGCAGTTACCCGGGACAGGGGAGTTCCACCGGGGAGCTGTTTTTT
>many|TRBJ2-7|TRBD1|TRBV7-2
CASSPGKLTGGLYF
TGTGCCAGCAGCCCCGGTAAACTAACAGGGGGTTTGTACTTC
>.|TRBJ2-3|TRBD2|TRBV5-4
CASSPGGAGDDTQYF
TGTGCCAGCAGCCCAGGTGGAGCGGGAGACGATACGCAGTATTTT
>many|TRBJ2-1|.|TRBV28
CASSLSGSEQFF
TGTGCCAGCAGTTTATCAGGGAGTGAGCAGTTCTTC
>.|TRBJ2-1|.|TRBV3-1
CASSQDLWGNDEQFF
TGTGCCAGCAGCCAAGATCTCTGGGGGAACGATGAGCAGTTCTTC
>.|TRBJ2-1|TRBD2|TRBV9
CASSSGIRLNEQFF
TGTGCCAGCAGCAGCGGGATTAGGCTCAATGAGCAGTTCTTC
>.|TRBJ2-1|.|TRBV3-1
CASSQDLTDSGYNEQFF
TGTGCCAGCAGCCAAGATTTAACTGATAGCGGTTACAATGAGCAGTTCTTC
>many|TRBJ2-5|.|TRBV7-2
CASSLALGETQYF
TGTGCCAGCAGCTTAGCACTAGGGGAGACCCAGTACTTC
>few|TRBJ2-2|TRBD1|TRBV6-2/TRBV6-3
CASRQGLELFF
TGTGCCAGCAGACAGGGGTTGGAGCTGTTTTTT
>.|TRBJ1-6|.|TRBV15
CATSRDRLGNSPLHF
TGTGCCACCAGCAGAGATAGGTTGGGCAATTCACCCCTCCACTTT
>.|TRBJ2-7|.|TRBV19
CASSRSSEKGYEQYF
TGTGCCAGTAGTAGGAGCAGCGAGAAAGGGTACGAGCAGTACTTC
>many|TRBJ2-4|TRBD1|TRBV7-3
CASSSTGKDIQYF
TGTGCCAGCAGCTCGACAGGGAAGGACATTCAGTACTTC
>many|TRBJ2-1|TRBD1|TRBV7-9
CASSLKGQTPNEQFF
TGTGCCAGCAGCCTTAAGGGACAGACCCCAAATGAGCAGTTCTTC
>few|TRBJ1-5|.|TRBV5-1
CASSLGATDSNQPQHF
TGCGCCAGCAGCTTGGGGGCGACAGATAGCAATCAGCCCCAGCATTTT
>few|TRBJ1-5|.|TRBV5-1
CASSLEGESNQPQHF
TGCGCCAGCAGCTTGGAAGGGGAAAGCAATCAGCCCCAGCATTTT
>many|TRBJ1-6|.|TRBV4-2
CASSNRRGQTYSPLHF
TGTGCCAGCAGCAATCGGCGTGGCCAGACATATTCACCCCTCCACTTT
>many|TRBJ2-7|TRBD1|TRBV2
CASRYQPGQAYEQYF
TGTGCCAGCAGATACCAGCCGGGACAGGCTTACGAGCAGTACTTC
>few|TRBJ2-5|TRBD2|TRBV19
CASSMGLAGGRETQYF
TGTGCCAGTAGTATGGGACTAGCGGGGGGACGAGAGACCCAGTACTTC
>.|TRBJ1-1|.|TRBV3-1
CASRGFLNTEAFF
TGTGCCAGCAGGGGATTTTTGAACACTGAAGCTTTCTTT
>few|TRBJ2-3|.|TRBV10-3
CAIRSGGRADTQYF
TGTGCCATCAGGTCGGGGGGCAGAGCAGATACGCAGTATTTT
>.|TRBJ2-7|.|TRBV12-3/TRBV12-4
CASRDRAGGEQYF
TGTGCCAGCAGGGACAGGGCGGGAGGGGAGCAGTACTTC
>many|TRBJ1-2|.|TRBV18
CASSLLSGLNGYTF
TGTGCCAGCTCACTACTATCAGGGCTAAATGGCTACACCTTC